This TCR beta chain originates from a study of memory CD8 T cells in hepatitis C reinfection. The CDR3 consists of 15 residues. V lost 5 bases and J 5 bases, leaving 16 bases between the germline ends. Germline-derived CDR1 and CDR2 are SGHKS and YYEKEE (reference sequence). Data came from immunoSEQ multiplex PCR; TCRdb stores just in-frame clones and leaves some out. The data hold 50,000 or so clones, with nearly 90% observed a single time. Time point given: pre-reinfection, 55 to 20 weeks before reinfection detection. The sorted cells went straight to TCR sequencing with no prior in vitro expansion.

This TCR derives from a man aged 18 to 30 with hepatitis C virus infection. V usage is TRBV5-5 and J usage is TRBJ1-4; perhaps TRBD1 as D (6 bases). Sequenced material: naive CD8+ T cells sorted from blood. The CDR3 reads CASSPGQLLNEKLFF. CDR3 coding DNA: TGTGCCAGCAGTCCAGGACAGCTCCTAAATGAAAAACTGTTTTTT.